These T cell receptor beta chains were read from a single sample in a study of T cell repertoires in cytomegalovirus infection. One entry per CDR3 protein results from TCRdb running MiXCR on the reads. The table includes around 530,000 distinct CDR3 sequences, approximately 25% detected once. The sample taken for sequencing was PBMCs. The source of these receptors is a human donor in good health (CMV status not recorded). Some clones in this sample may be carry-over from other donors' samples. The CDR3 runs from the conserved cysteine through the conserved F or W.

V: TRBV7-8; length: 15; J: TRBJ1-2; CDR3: CASSLELGWPHGYTF
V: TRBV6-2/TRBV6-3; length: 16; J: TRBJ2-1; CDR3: CASSYEPGAVYNEQFF
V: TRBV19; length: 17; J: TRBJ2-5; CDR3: CASSTTSSGKGQETQYF
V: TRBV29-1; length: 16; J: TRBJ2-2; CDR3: CSVDSSSGSNTGELFF
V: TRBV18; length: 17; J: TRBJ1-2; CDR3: CASSPNRRGDHNYGYTF
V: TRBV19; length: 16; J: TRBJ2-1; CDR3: CASRPKLATRDNEQFF
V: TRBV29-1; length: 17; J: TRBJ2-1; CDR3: CSVEDGLAGASYNEQFF
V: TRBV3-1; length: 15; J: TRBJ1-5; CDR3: CASSPNGGENQPQHF
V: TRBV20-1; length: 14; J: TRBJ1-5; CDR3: CSAGDRGLRQPQHF
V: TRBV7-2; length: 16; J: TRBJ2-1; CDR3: CASSFPGLAGINEQFF
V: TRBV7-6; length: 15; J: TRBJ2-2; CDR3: CASSLVVGPTGELFF
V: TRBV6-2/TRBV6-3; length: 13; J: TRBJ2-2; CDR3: CASSLRVVGELFF
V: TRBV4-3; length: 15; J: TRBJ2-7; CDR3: CASSQDWGNSYEQYF
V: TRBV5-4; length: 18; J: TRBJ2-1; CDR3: CASSPRVPGGSSYNEQFF
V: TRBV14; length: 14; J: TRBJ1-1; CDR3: CASSRDLPSNRAFF
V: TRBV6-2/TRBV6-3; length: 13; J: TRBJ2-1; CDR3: CASSYHLANEQFF
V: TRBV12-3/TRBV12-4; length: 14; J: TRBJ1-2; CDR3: CASSLQDLGYGYTF
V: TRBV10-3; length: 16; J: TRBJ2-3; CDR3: CAISDGGASSTDTQYF
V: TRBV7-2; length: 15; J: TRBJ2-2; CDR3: CASSLTSVYTGELFF
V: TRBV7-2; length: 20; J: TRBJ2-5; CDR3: CASSSPGTSGRFKYQETQYF
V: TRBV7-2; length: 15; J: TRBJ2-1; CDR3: CASSLLATTYNEQFF
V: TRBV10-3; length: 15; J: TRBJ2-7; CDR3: CAISESEDRSYEQYF
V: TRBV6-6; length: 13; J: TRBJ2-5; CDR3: CASTTTARETQYF
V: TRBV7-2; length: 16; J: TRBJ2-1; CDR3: CASRGGGTSGTREQFF
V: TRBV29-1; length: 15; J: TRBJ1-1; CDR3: CSAVRTGDSNTEAFF
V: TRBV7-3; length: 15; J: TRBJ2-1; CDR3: CASSLYSGNNNEQFF
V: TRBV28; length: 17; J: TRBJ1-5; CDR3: CASSSFGRQGARQPQHF
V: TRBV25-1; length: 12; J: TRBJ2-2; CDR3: CASSEGGGELFF
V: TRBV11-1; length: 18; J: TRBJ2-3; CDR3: CASSSEVQGLGGTDTQYF
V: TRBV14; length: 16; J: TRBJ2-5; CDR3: CASSQWSGLAEETQYF
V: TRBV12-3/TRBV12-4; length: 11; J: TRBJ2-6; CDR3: CASSSRDVLTF
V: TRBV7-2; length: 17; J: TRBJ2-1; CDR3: CASSLMRTSGTYNEQFF
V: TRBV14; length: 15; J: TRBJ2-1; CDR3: CASSQGRGGYNEQFF
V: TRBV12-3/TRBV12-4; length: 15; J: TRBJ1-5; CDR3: CASRQGDFWNQPQHF
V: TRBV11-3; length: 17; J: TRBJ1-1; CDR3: CASSLERRTVMNTEAFF
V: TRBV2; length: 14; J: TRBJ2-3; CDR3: CASSDEKGAYTQYF
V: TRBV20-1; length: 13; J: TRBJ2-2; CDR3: CSAERPGPGELFF
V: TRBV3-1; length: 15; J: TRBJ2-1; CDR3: CASSPGTSANGEQFF
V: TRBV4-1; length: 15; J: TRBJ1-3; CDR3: CASSQGQTSGNTIYF
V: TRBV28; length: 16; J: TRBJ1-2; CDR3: CASSPRPGGGFDGYTF
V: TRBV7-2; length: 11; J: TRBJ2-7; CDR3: CASSSQNEQYF
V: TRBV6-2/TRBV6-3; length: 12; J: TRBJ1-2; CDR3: CACSPYRDGYTF
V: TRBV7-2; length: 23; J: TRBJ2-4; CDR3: CASSAPILAGGQRVHLAKNIQYF
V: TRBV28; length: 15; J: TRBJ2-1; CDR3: CASTIGTLLSKGQFF
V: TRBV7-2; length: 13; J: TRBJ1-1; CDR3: CASSYGQVTEAFF
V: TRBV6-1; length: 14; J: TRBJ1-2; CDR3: CASSREGTDYGYTF
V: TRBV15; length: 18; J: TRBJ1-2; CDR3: CATSRYRTGPIREAGYTF
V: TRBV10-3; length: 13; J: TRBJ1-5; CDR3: CAISQGDNQPQHF
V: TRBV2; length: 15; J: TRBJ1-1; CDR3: CASSDQGSWNTEAFF
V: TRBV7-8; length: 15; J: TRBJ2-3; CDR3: CASSSLLGLTDTQYF
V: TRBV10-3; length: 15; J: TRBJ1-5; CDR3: CATRERAYSNQPQHF
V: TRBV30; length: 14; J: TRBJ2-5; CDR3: CAWGGGARRETQYF
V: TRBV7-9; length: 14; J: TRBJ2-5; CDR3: CASSFPGVAETQYF